One sample yielded the 10 T cell receptor beta chains listed below, sequenced in a study of cytomegalovirus exposure and HLA in healthy donors. The PCR used 60 Vbeta and 13 Jbeta primers. Repertoires were generated with immunoSEQ multiplex PCR, while TCRdb's copy carries only in-frame clones and drops some. The table records 210,000 or so clones, 78% of them present only once. Sequenced material: PBMCs. These receptor sequences come from a boy under 18 in good health and CMV-seronegative.

The V gene is TRBV7-2, the J gene TRBJ1-4; 7 bases align to TRBD1. CDR1 is SGHTA and CDR2 is FQGNSA in the germline V gene. Trimming at V came to 4 bases and at J to 0 bases, leaving 8 bases not matched to a gene. The CDR3 totals 17 residues. CDR3 amino acids: CASSWTTGPATNEKLFF. Here the CDR3 DNA reads TGTGCCAGCAGCTGGACGACAGGGCCCGCAACTAATGAAAAACTGTTTTTT.

The chain has TRBV29-1 and TRBJ1-4; TRBD1 matches 8 bases. V dropped 5 bases and J dropped 6; count of bases not matched to a gene: 14. CDR1 SQVTM and CDR2 ANQGSEA come from the germline V gene. The CDR3 length is 16 residues. The CDR3 reads CSVLWQGAREDEKLFF. CDR3 DNA: TGCAGCGTTTTGTGGCAGGGGGCGCGGGAAGATGAAAAACTGTTTTTT. Based on the CDR3 plus reference TRBV29-1 and TRBJ1-4, the full variable domain is SAVISQKPSRDICQRGTSLTIQCQVDSQVTMMFWYRQQPGQSLTLIATANQGSEATYESGFVIDKFPISRPNLTFSTLTVSNMSPEDSSIYLCSVLWQGAREDEKLFFGSGTQLSVL.

A note on this clone: Mismatch with germline at one junction end may stem from a read error. The chain recombines TRBV7-9 with TRBJ1-2; D remains unclear. CDR3 length: 13 residues. CDR1 is SEHNR and CDR2 is FQNEAQ in the germline V gene (reference sequence). The CDR3 reads CSSSCVRDYGYTF. In DNA, the CDR3 is TGTTCCAGCAGCTGTGTGCGGGACTATGGCTACACCTTC.

The gene calls are TRBV5-4 and TRBJ1-4; possibly TRBD1 for D (6 bases). The germline gives CDR1 SGHNT, CDR2 YYREEE (reference sequence). Trimming left V 0 bases short and J 8 bases short, with 8 bases between. This CDR3 has 13 residues. CDR3 sequence reads: CASSLEGGEKLFF. CDR3 sequence (DNA): TGTGCCAGCAGCTTGGAGGGGGGGGAAAAACTGTTTTTT.

This chain connects TRBV5-1 to TRBJ1-1; 10 positions agree with TRBD1. Germline V gene data show CDR1 as SGHRS and CDR2 as YFSETQ. The CDR3 covers 14 residues. The V gene end was trimmed by 0 bases and the J gene end by 6 bases; junction bases not matched to a gene: 2. The CDR3 sequence: CASSLVDRGAEAFF. The DNA of the CDR3 is TGCGCCAGCAGCTTGGTGGACAGGGGGGCTGAAGCTTTCTTT.

CDR3 loop: CASSQGLAGGTDTQYF. The CDR3 DNA reads as TGCGCCAGCAGCCAAGGTCTAGCGGGAGGCACAGATACGCAGTATTTT. The chain links TRBV4-1 to TRBJ2-3, with 10 bases fitting TRBD2. With V trimmed by 1 base and J by 1 base, 2 bases remained unmatched. Germline values: CDR1 MGHRA, CDR2 YSYEKL. This CDR3 is built from 16 residues.

Concerning this clone: Germline and junction disagree at one end, which may indicate a read error. The V and J genes are TRBV6-6 and TRBJ2-1, with a weak D call TRBD1 (6 bases). Looked up from germline, CDR1 is MNHNY and CDR2 is SVGAGI (reference sequence). The length of the CDR3 is 13 residues. The CDR3 reads CASSYSLWRGGIF. CDR3 sequence (DNA): TGTGCCAGCAGTTACTCTCTTTGGCGAGGGGGTATCTTC.

This clone showed up just once. The J gene is TRBJ2-7, the V gene TRBV11-2, with D hard to call. The CDR3 spans 14 residues. The V end lost 5 bases, the J end lost 0 bases, and 11 bases lay between the germline ends. Looked up from germline, CDR1 is SGHAT and CDR2 is FQNNGV. DNA for the CDR3: TGTGCCAGCAGCCAGTCAGGATTCTCCTACGAGCAGTACTTC. Encoded protein: CASSQSGFSYEQYF.

The gene calls are TRBV10-3 and TRBJ1-5, with 7 positions matching TRBD1. CDR1 and CDR2 from the germline V gene are ENHRY and SYGVKD. CDR3 length equals 17 residues. After removal of 0 bases from V and 6 bases from J, the junction contained 11 bases not matched to a gene. Written as DNA, the CDR3 is TGTGCCATCAGTGAGTCAGGGGAAGGGGGCCAAGGTCAGCCCCAGCATTTT. Amino acids: CAISESGEGGQGQPQHF.

This rearrangement joins TRBV6-6 to TRBJ2-2, with 14 bases identical to TRBD2. Germline assignment: CDR1 MNHNY and CDR2 SVGAGI (reference sequence). This CDR3 contains 16 residues. V shed 8 bases and J 3 bases; nucleotides not matched to a gene: 5. The CDR3 here is CASWTSGGPYTGELFF. The CDR3 nucleotides read TGTGCCAGCTGGACTAGCGGGGGGCCGTACACCGGGGAGCTGTTTTTT.